A single sample gave rise to the 30 T cell receptor beta chains below, sequenced in a study of T cell responses to AZD1222 COVID-19 vaccine. Clones were read by immunoSEQ multiplex PCR, and TCRdb kept only the in-frame ones, dropping some. The sample holds 130,000 to 150,000 clones, roughly 92% seen once. The specimen comprised peripheral blood, sampled on day 0 of AZD1222 vaccination. Source of these receptors: an adult in good health.

This rearrangement joins TRBV27 to TRBJ1-6; 7 bases align to TRBD1. Germline CDR1 reads MNHEY; CDR2 reads SMNVEV (reference sequence). Trimming took 2 bases from V and 7 from J; bases not matched to a gene: 5. This CDR3 region has 15 residues. The CDR3 region is CASSLAGTVNSPLHF. The CDR3 nucleotides read TGTGCCAGCAGTTTAGCCGGGACAGTCAATTCACCCCTCCACTTT.

This chain joins TRBV6-5 and TRBJ2-3; TRBD1 matches 8 bases. CDR3 length: 15 amino acids. Germline V CDR1 and CDR2: MNHEY, SVGAGI. V shed 6 bases, J shed 2 bases, and the junction held 7 bases outside the gene matches. In nucleotides, the CDR3 is TGTGCCAGCAGCAAGACAGGGGCCCTCACAGATACGCAGTATTTT. Amino acids: CASSKTGALTDTQYF.

The chain has TRBV4-1 and TRBJ2-3; TRBD2 matches 14 bases. Trimming at V came to 4 bases and at J to 4 bases, leaving 7 bases not matched to a gene. This CDR3 comprises 17 residues. Germline loops: CDR1 MGHRA, CDR2 YSYEKL. This chain's CDR3 is CASSPTQTSGRADTQYF. The DNA of the CDR3 is TGCGCCAGCAGCCCCACTCAGACTAGCGGGAGGGCAGATACGCAGTATTTT.

This clone was seen just once. The rearrangement links TRBV12-3 or TRBV12-4 to TRBJ1-1; a weak D match, TRBD1 (5 bases). This CDR3 is 13 amino acids long. V lost 3 bases to trimming and J lost 4 bases, with 9 bases between them. CDR3 in DNA: TGTGCCAGCAGTTTCAACGGGGGCACTGAAGCTTTCTTT. This encodes CASSFNGGTEAFF.

This chain links TRBV11-2 with TRBJ1-6; 7 bases agree with TRBD1. CDR1 and CDR2 (germline): SGHAT, FQNNGV. Germline trimming cut 5 bases from V and 7 bases from J; bases unmatched to any gene: 8. CDR3 length: 15 residues. The CDR3 DNA reads TGTGCCAGCAGCACCCGACAGGGCGGAAATTCACCCCTCCACTTT. Translation gives CASSTRQGGNSPLHF.

The rearrangement uses TRBV5-1 and TRBJ2-3; D is perhaps TRBD2 (6 bases). Germline CDR1 is SGHRS and CDR2 is YFSETQ. CDR3 size: 13 residues. V shed 0 bases and J shed 5 bases, with 7 bases lying between them. The CDR3 bases are TGCGCCAGCAGCTTGGCCGGGGGAGATACGCAGTATTTT. Translating gives CASSLAGGDTQYF.

This sequence joins TRBV5-1 and TRBJ2-2, with D uncertain. Trimming stripped 2 bases from V and 6 bases from J, with 14 bases between. Germline lookup yields CDR1 SGHRS and CDR2 YFSETQ. This CDR3 spans 15 amino acids. CDR3 nucleotide sequence: TGCGCCAGCAGCTTTCAGGCCTCCGGTGCCGGGGAGCTGTTTTTT. It encodes CASSFQASGAGELFF. Drawing the rest from reference TRBV5-1 and TRBJ2-2, the complete variable domain is KAGVTQTPRYLIKTRGQQVTLSCSPISGHRSVSWYQQTPGQGLQFLFEYFSETQRNKGNFPGRFSGRQFSNSRSEMNVSTLELGDSALYLCASSFQASGAGELFFGEGSRLTVL.

The rearrangement joins TRBV5-1 to TRBJ2-1, with 13 bases aligning to TRBD2. Germline assignment: CDR1 SGHRS and CDR2 YFSETQ. The CDR3 sequence is 15 residues long. Trimming at V came to 4 bases and at J to 4 bases, leaving 2 bases not matched to a gene. The CDR3 nucleotides read TGCGCCAGCAGCCCGGGACTAGCGGGATACAATGAGCAGTTCTTC. Encoded protein: CASSPGLAGYNEQFF.

V usage is TRBV7-2 and J usage is TRBJ1-1; D is ambiguous. The CDR3 is made up of 14 amino acids. Trimming removed 0 bases at V and 5 bases at J, with 10 bases between. From germline, CDR1 is SGHTA and CDR2 FQGNSA. The CDR3 reads CASSLAFWGTEAFF. The CDR3 DNA reads TGTGCCAGCAGCTTAGCGTTCTGGGGTACTGAAGCTTTCTTT.

This clone appeared a single time. The chain combines TRBV5-1 with TRBJ2-1; either TRBD1 or TRBD2 may supply D (5 bases each). Trimming took off 4 bases at V and 4 bases at J, with 12 bases between the two ends. Germline lookup yields CDR1 SGHRS and CDR2 YFSETQ. This CDR3 has 14 residues. The CDR3 nucleotides are TGCGCCAGCAGCCCCCCGGGACCATACAATGAGCAGTTCTTC. It is translated as CASSPPGPYNEQFF.

The gene calls are TRBV7-9 and TRBJ1-1, with D perhaps TRBD1 (5 bases). This CDR3 has 13 amino acids. Germline V gene lookup returns CDR1 SEHNR and CDR2 FQNEAQ (reference sequence). Trimming stripped 4 bases from V and 6 bases from J, with 12 bases between. DNA of the CDR3: TGTGCCAGCAGCTACGGTCCAGGGCCTGAAGCTTTCTTT. It yields the protein CASSYGPGPEAFF.

The J gene is TRBJ1-4, the V gene TRBV2, with D hard to call. Germline values: CDR1 SNHLY, CDR2 FYNNEI. The CDR3 covers 13 residues. The germline V and J ends were trimmed by 7 bases and 8 bases, with 14 bases remaining between them. The CDR3 DNA follows: TGTGCCAGCACCGGGGTTGTTGGGGAAAAACTGTTTTTT. Residues: CASTGVVGEKLFF. Supplemented by reference TRBV2 and TRBJ1-4, the full variable domain reads EPEVTQTPSHQVTQMGQEVILRCVPISNHLYFYWYRQILGQKVEFLVSFYNNEISEKSEIFDDQFSVERPDGSNFTLKIRSTKLEDSAMYFCASTGVVGEKLFFGSGTQLSVL.

The chain employs TRBV18 and TRBJ2-1; D may match TRBD1 or TRBD2 (5 bases each). Germline lookup yields CDR1 KGHSH and CDR2 LQKENI. V dropped 2 bases and J dropped 6 bases, with 17 bases sitting between them. The CDR3 extends over 16 amino acids. Here the CDR3 DNA reads TGTGCCAGCTCACCATCTCACGAGGGCAGGGTCAATGAGCAGTTCTTC. Translating it yields CASSPSHEGRVNEQFF.

The chain recombines TRBV9 with TRBJ1-3; tentative D call: TRBD1 (6 bases). The CDR3 has 15 residues. V dropped 2 bases and J dropped 0 bases, with 9 bases sitting between them. Germline V gives CDR1 SGDLS, CDR2 YYNGEE. The CDR3 DNA follows: TGTGCCAGCAGCGTGGGGGGCAGCTCTGGAAACACCATATATTTT. Translated, it gives CASSVGGSSGNTIYF.

The chain uses TRBV5-1 and TRBJ2-3; 7 nucleotides line up with TRBD1. The CDR3 is 16 amino acids. Trimming removed 0 bases from V and 8 bases from J; junction bases left unmatched: 12. Germline V gene data show CDR1 as SGHRS and CDR2 as YFSETQ. This CDR3 reads CASSLGRGTEWSTQYF. For the CDR3, the DNA is TGCGCCAGCAGCTTGGGTAGAGGGACAGAATGGAGTACGCAGTATTTT.

The V gene is TRBV25-1, the J gene TRBJ1-6; perhaps TRBD1 as D (5 bases). The CDR3 is made up of 14 amino acids. The germline V gene encodes CDR1 MGHDK and CDR2 SYGVNS. V lost 9 bases to trimming and J lost 8 bases, with 17 bases between them. CDR3 in amino acids: CASEPGGIDSPLHF. DNA of the CDR3: TGTGCCAGTGAACCCGGGGGGATAGATTCACCCCTCCACTTT.

The DNA for the CDR3 is TGTGCCAGCAGCCCCCACCCGGCGGTGCCGGGCACAGATACGCAGTATTTT. This sequence encodes CASSPHPAVPGTDTQYF. V and J are TRBV9 and TRBJ2-3, with D unresolved. This CDR3 has 17 residues. V lost 4 bases and J lost 1, with 19 bases in between. Germline V lookup: CDR1 SGDLS, CDR2 YYNGEE.

This chain links TRBV9 with TRBJ2-7, with 13 nucleotides matching TRBD2. This CDR3 contains 18 residues. Germline V lookup: CDR1 SGDLS, CDR2 YYNGEE. With 0 bases clipped from V and 5 bases from J, the junction kept 11 bases outside the gene matches. The CDR3 region has the DNA TGTGCCAGCAGCGTAGCTGGGACTAGCGGGATAGTGACGGACGAGCAGTACTTC. Translation: CASSVAGTSGIVTDEQYF.

This sequence joins TRBV6-2 or TRBV6-3 and TRBJ1-2; D may be TRBD1 (5 bases). V was trimmed by 2 bases and J by 7 bases, leaving 23 bases between them. Germline V CDR1 and CDR2: MNHEY, SVGEGT. The CDR3 has 17 residues. The CDR3 DNA follows: TGTGCCAGCAGTTACCTACTGACCACAGGCGATCCTTTTGGCTACACCTTC. Encoded protein: CASSYLLTTGDPFGYTF.

The chain carries TRBV27 and TRBJ2-1; D is undetermined. Germline V gene data show CDR1 as MNHEY and CDR2 as SMNVEV (reference sequence). V lost 0 bases, J lost 7 bases, and 10 bases lay in between. The CDR3 spans 14 residues. The DNA for the CDR3 is TGTGCCAGCAGTTTATCGGCCCGGGTGAATGAGCAGTTCTTC. It yields the protein CASSLSARVNEQFF.

The chain recombines TRBV27 with TRBJ2-2; the D call may be TRBD1 or TRBD2 (5 bases each). The CDR3 sequence is 16 residues long. Germline V gene sequence: CDR1 MNHEY, CDR2 SMNVEV (reference sequence). V was pared by 6 bases and J by 4 bases, with 18 bases between. Written as DNA, the CDR3 is TGTGCCAGCAGATCCCTCGGGACGGGGATCACCGGGGAGCTGTTTTTT. Amino acids: CASRSLGTGITGELFF.

The chain joins TRBV9 to TRBJ1-1; 8 nucleotides align to TRBD1. Trimming cost V 3 bases and J 4 bases; bases outside gene matches: 8. CDR3 length: 15 residues. CDR1 is SGDLS, CDR2 YYNGEE, per germline. The CDR3 nucleotides read TGTGCCAGCAGCGGCGACAGGGGTGTAGGCACTGAAGCTTTCTTT. Amino acids: CASSGDRGVGTEAFF.

This clone was detected only a few times. The rearrangement links TRBV2 to TRBJ1-6; D not resolved. From germline, CDR1 is SNHLY and CDR2 FYNNEI. The CDR3 is 14 residues long. Trimming left V 2 bases short and J 9 bases short, with 11 bases between. In DNA form, the CDR3 reads TGTGCCAGCAGTGAACTTGGTATGGGTTCACCCCTCCACTTT. Protein product: CASSELGMGSPLHF.

The chain employs TRBV5-1 and TRBJ2-3, with a tentative D call TRBD2 (5 bases). The CDR3 consists of 14 residues. Trimming left V 2 bases short and J 2 bases short, with 9 bases between. In germline, CDR1 is SGHRS, CDR2 YFSETQ. The chain's CDR3 is CASSFGGFTDTQYF. In nucleotides, the CDR3 is TGCGCCAGCAGCTTTGGAGGTTTCACAGATACGCAGTATTTT.

The V call is TRBV12-5, the J call TRBJ2-1, with a tentative D call TRBD2 (5 bases). V was clipped by 8 bases and J by 4 bases, with 12 bases between them. The CDR3 length is 13 residues. Germline values: CDR1 LGHNT, CDR2 FRNRAP. Written as DNA, the CDR3 is TGTGCTAGTTCGTGGGAGATTTACAATGAGCAGTTCTTC. Its translation: CASSWEIYNEQFF.

The rearrangement uses TRBV7-3 and TRBJ2-1; 8 nucleotides match TRBD2. This CDR3 has 15 amino acids. Germline assignment: CDR1 SGHTA and CDR2 FQGTGA. V dropped 2 bases and J dropped 7; count of bases not matched to a gene: 7. The CDR3 coding sequence is TGTGCCAGCAGCTTATCCCTAGCGGGTCCGAATGAGCAGTTCTTC. Translated: CASSLSLAGPNEQFF.

The CDR3 DNA sequence: TGCGCCAGCAGGGTTGAGGATCTTACCAATGAGCAGTTCTTC. Translating it yields CASRVEDLTNEQFF. This chain uses TRBV10-2 with TRBJ2-1; D remains unclear. This CDR3 has 14 residues. The ends were cut back, 6 bases at V and 6 bases at J, with 15 bases in the middle. Germline assignment: CDR1 WSHSY and CDR2 SAAADI.

The chain carries TRBV11-2 and TRBJ2-1, with TRBD2 identical over 9 bases. CDR3 length: 15 residues. After removal of 3 bases from V and 4 bases from J, the junction contained 4 bases not matched to a gene. The germline V gene encodes CDR1 SGHAT and CDR2 FQNNGV. This CDR3 is CASSLELAGYNEQFF. The CDR3 nucleotides are TGTGCCAGCAGCTTGGAACTAGCGGGTTACAATGAGCAGTTCTTC. Supplemented by reference TRBV11-2 and TRBJ2-1, the full variable domain reads EAGVAQSPRYKIIEKRQSVAFWCNPISGHATLYWYQQILGQGPKLLIQFQNNGVVDDSQLPKDRFSAERLKGVDSTLKIQPAKLEDSAVYLCASSLELAGYNEQFFGPGTRLTVL.

The chain is built from TRBV20-1 and TRBJ1-4, with a possible D match to TRBD1 (5 bases). The CDR3 extends over 11 amino acids. V was shortened by 7 bases and J by 8 bases, with 11 bases between the two germline ends. Looked up from germline, CDR1 is DFQATT and CDR2 is SNEGSKA (reference sequence). The CDR3 DNA is TGCAGTGTGGCCAGGGAGGAAAAACTGTTTTTT. Translating gives CSVAREEKLFF.

This chain joins TRBV6-5 and TRBJ1-5; D remains unclear. This CDR3 has 12 amino acids. Trimming cost V 5 bases and J 3 bases, with 5 bases left between them. CDR1 is MNHEY and CDR2 is SVGAGI in the germline V gene. The CDR3 loop reads CASSRANQPQHF. The CDR3 nucleotides read TGTGCCAGCAGTAGGGCCAATCAGCCCCAGCATTTT.